Listed here is a single T cell receptor beta chain. This clonotype appeared many times. Its antigen has not been determined. Per-base quality was not reported, and no clone a single base away is much larger than it. The data stem from a study of Graves' ophthalmopathy and Graves' hyperthyroidism (dated by TCRdb to 2016 to 2018). Broadly, across the study: Stable hyperthyroidism was defined as no progression to ophthalmopathy within 18 months of follow-up. The study used signatures of the TCR beta repertoire to tell Graves' ophthalmopathy apart from Graves' hyperthyroidism and to predict which patients would progress to ophthalmopathy. In total, approximately 130 blood samples were TCR-sequenced: some 43 ophthalmopathy, under 80 hyperthyroidism and about 17 hyperthyroidism-to-ophthalmopathy patients. A discovery set of 100 patients (under 45 ophthalmopathy, 55 to 65 stable hyperthyroidism) was enrolled to explore V-J signatures distinguishing ophthalmopathy from hyperthyroidism. For independent validation, a separate cohort was made up of fewer than 20 hyperthyroidism patients plus 17 patients who later progressed from hyperthyroidism to ophthalmopathy. In more than 5 hyperthyroidism patients, the T-cell repertoire of thyroid tissue was compared with the T-cell repertoire of blood. After sampling, hyperthyroidism patients received methimazole starting at 30 mg daily, and ophthalmopathy patients received high-dose intravenous methylprednisolone.

TCR beta CDR3 regions were amplified from RNA transcripts for repertoire sequencing. The first round was an RT-PCR using HTBI primers with the Qiagen OneStep RT-PCR kit, and this first round was followed by a second-round multiplex PCR, then size selection and purification. Libraries were sequenced paired-end with 100 bp reads on an Illumina HiSeq2000. The published analysis was carried out like this. SOAPnuke was used to process the reads, removing any read that contained adapters or uncalled bases, had a mean Phred below 15, or lacked an exact match to the constant primer or identifier. COPE v1.2.5 was used to merge high-quality paired reads. Clonotypes were defined as unique nucleotide sequences and were aligned to IMGT TRB V, D and J references using MiTCR v1.1. Only V-J combinations with frequency above 0.0001 were analysed, covering more than 99% of repertoires. A TCR clonal expansion and chaos score per V-J combination was defined as the ratio of F50 clonal expansion to chaos observed in the TCRdist matrix. Welch's t-statistics and random forest were used to reduce the features to about 14 V-J combinations, which were then used as input to a naive Bayes classifier. The Morisita-Horn index was used to measure how similar the thyroid and blood repertoires were. In-frame beta chains were kept once TCRdb had trimmed the public reads at Q25 with fastp and called clones with MiXCR. Rows with one shared CDR3 protein collapse into an entry with the most common genes and DNA. The V and J calls and clone size are TCRdb's, not the authors'. The sample includes 900,000 to 1,200,000 distinct CDR3 sequences, with about two fifths observed a single time. The ten largest clones capture roughly 10% of the sample.

Here V drops 5 bases and J drops 8 bases, and the junction holds 8 bases not matched to any gene. The CDR3, from cysteine to phenylalanine, totals 15 residues. The only DNA kept is the CDR3, 45 bases in frame from the first base. CDR1 and CDR2, looked up from the germline V gene, are SGHTA and FQGNSA. Hyperthyroidism patients were newly diagnosed, with disease duration under 2 months, and aged 18 to 65 years. Patients were excluded if they had other autoimmune diseases, uncontrolled infections, pregnancy or lactation. Clinical symptoms, serum thyroxine, TRAb, thyroid ultrasound and orbital computed tomography were used for diagnosis. Total RNA was extracted with Trizol reagent and quality-checked on an Agilent 2100 Bioanalyzer. General findings and caveats noted by the study authors: In validation, the model predicted ophthalmopathy progression with about 70% sensitivity and roughly 72% specificity; some twelve predicted patients were CT-confirmed with GO in a median of about 6.2 months. Among expanded thyroid clonotypes with frequency above 0.001, most also showed up in blood, which suggests that blood repertoires may reflect the thyroid immune response. Ophthalmopathy was separated from stable hyperthyroidism by the 13-signature model with 85% to 90% sensitivity and 81% to 84% specificity in cross-validation and with 80%/75% in the test set. Sample size was not statistically predetermined, and group allocation was not concealed from the investigators.

Source material: peripheral blood or thyroid tissue (not recorded which). This sequence originates from an adult man with Graves' hyperthyroidism. Recombination linked TRBV7-2 to TRBJ1-4; 10 junctional bases match TRBD1. This receptor carries the CDR3 CASSLEGQGLEKLFF. Read as DNA, the sequence is TGTGCCAGCAGCCTCGAGGGACAGGGGTTGGAAAAACTGTTTTTT. Full variable domain (CDR3 extended with the reference TRBV7-2 and TRBJ1-4 proteins): GAGVSQSPSNKVTEKGKDVELRCDPISGHTALYWYRQSLGQGLEFLIYFQGNSAPDKSGLPSDRFSAERTGGSVSTLTIQRTQQEDSAVYLCASSLEGQGLEKLFFGSGTQLSVL.